One sample yielded the 14 T cell receptor beta chains listed below, sequenced in a study of blood T cell repertoires in COVID-19. The assay was immunoSEQ multiplex PCR, and TCRdb's table has in-frame clones only and misses some. The sample holds approximately 60,000 clones, more than 75% seen once. Specimen: peripheral blood. The receptors derive from a woman in her sixties with acute or convalescent COVID-19.

This clone is labeled medium-sized. The V call is TRBV6-5, the J call TRBJ1-2; no clear D. The CDR3 consists of 15 residues. The germline CDR1 and CDR2 sequences are MNHEY and SVGAGI. The ends were cut back, 6 bases at V and 6 bases at J, with 20 bases in the middle. Here the CDR3 DNA reads TGTGCCAGCAGGGGCATCTTGACGGATGGTAATGGCTACACCTTC. Translation gives CASRGILTDGNGYTF.

This chain uses TRBV5-8 with TRBJ1-5; D call uncertain. Deletions cut 0 bases from V and 7 bases from J, with 8 bases between. The CDR3 covers 13 residues. Germline assignment: CDR1 SGHTS and CDR2 YDEGEE. The CDR3: CASSLALSQPQHF. DNA for the CDR3: TGTGCCAGCAGCTTGGCCTTAAGCCAGCCCCAGCATTTT.

The genes are TRBV29-1 and TRBJ1-2; TRBD1 aligns across 8 bases. The CDR3 spans 14 residues. Germline CDR1 reads SQVTM; CDR2 reads ANQGSEA. J was trimmed by 5 bases and V by 4 bases; bases with no gene match: 9. CDR3 in DNA: TGCAGCGTTGGGCATCCGGGACAGGATTATGGCTACACCTTC. Translated: CSVGHPGQDYGYTF. Looking up the rest from reference TRBV29-1 and TRBJ1-2 gives the full variable domain: SAVISQKPSRDICQRGTSLTIQCQVDSQVTMMFWYRQQPGQSLTLIATANQGSEATYESGFVIDKFPISRPNLTFSTLTVSNMSPEDSSIYLCSVGHPGQDYGYTFGSGTRLTVV.

Here the CDR3 DNA reads TGTGCCTGGTCCCGGGATCTAAATGAAAAACTGTTTTTT. Protein sequence: CAWSRDLNEKLFF. The rearrangement uses TRBV30 and TRBJ1-4, with D hard to call. CDR3 length equals 13 residues. V was trimmed by 5 bases and J by 5 bases, leaving 12 bases between them. The germline V gene encodes CDR1 GTSNPN and CDR2 SVGIG (reference sequence).

The chain couples TRBV11-2 to TRBJ2-3; D is unclear. The CDR3 extends over 13 amino acids. Germline CDR1 reads SGHAT; CDR2 reads FQNNGV. V lost 2 bases to trimming and J lost 4 bases, with 7 bases between them. The CDR3 DNA is TGTGCCAGCAGCTTAATCAGCGCAGATACGCAGTATTTT. This encodes CASSLISADTQYF.

The chain has TRBV4-1 and TRBJ1-2; 11 bases are a match to TRBD1. V lost 4 bases and J lost 8; bases outside the gene matches: 9. The length of the CDR3 is 15 residues. Germline CDR1 MGHRA, CDR2 YSYEKL. In DNA, the CDR3 is TGCGCCAGCAGCCTAACTACGGGACAGGGGGAGGGCTACACCTTC. It yields the protein CASSLTTGQGEGYTF.

The genes are TRBV7-2 and TRBJ2-2, with no clear D. Trimming took 5 bases from V and 2 from J, leaving 12 bases between them. Germline CDR1 SGHTA, CDR2 FQGNSA. This CDR3 has 15 amino acids. The CDR3 DNA reads TGTGCCAGCAGCGTTGGTCGACATAACACCGGGGAGCTGTTTTTT. It translates to CASSVGRHNTGELFF.

The chain links TRBV19 to TRBJ2-2; 8 positions match TRBD1. From germline, CDR1 is LNHDA and CDR2 SQIVND (reference sequence). The CDR3 covers 16 residues. Trimming took 4 bases from V and 5 from J; bases not matched to a gene: 9. In DNA form, the CDR3 reads TGTGCCAGTAGTACGCGGAGCAGGGGGCTTACCGGGGAGCTGTTTTTT. Translation gives CASSTRSRGLTGELFF. The full variable domain, its missing parts supplied by reference TRBV19 and TRBJ2-2, is DGGITQSPKYLFRKEGQNVTLSCEQNLNHDAMYWYRQDPGQGLRLIYYSQIVNDFQKGDIAEGYSVSREKKESFPLTVTSAQKNPTAFYLCASSTRSRGLTGELFFGEGSRLTVL.

This clone came up a few times. The chain is built from TRBV30 and TRBJ1-6; possible D gene TRBD1, 5 bases. The CDR3 spans 13 residues. Trimming took 4 bases from V and 9 from J, leaving 13 bases between them. CDR1 and CDR2 (germline): GTSNPN, SVGIG (reference sequence). DNA for the CDR3: TGTGCCTGGATCCCCAGGGAGGGTTCACCCCTCCACTTT. Translated: CAWIPREGSPLHF. Supplemented by reference TRBV30 and TRBJ1-6, the full variable domain reads SQTIHQWPATLVQPVGSPLSLECTVEGTSNPNLYWYRQAAGRGLQLLFYSVGIGQISSEVPQNLSASRPQDRQFILSSKKLLLSDSGFYLCAWIPREGSPLHFGNGTRLTVT.

V usage is TRBV15 and J usage is TRBJ2-3; D unresolved. The length of the CDR3 is 12 residues. With 1 base removed from V and 7 bases from J, the gap between germline ends came to 6 bases. Germline CDR1 and CDR2: LNHNV and YYDKDF (reference sequence). The CDR3 nucleotides are TGTGCCACCAGCAGAGGAGATAATACGCAGTATTTT. Its translation is CATSRGDNTQYF.

This clone appeared a single time. The V and J genes are TRBV27 and TRBJ2-2; D uncertain. The CDR3 is made up of 14 amino acids. CDR1 is MNHEY, CDR2 SMNVEV, per germline (reference sequence). The V gene lost 0 bases and the J gene lost 0 bases, with 2 bases spanning the gap. CDR3 DNA sequence: TGTGCCAGCAGTTTATCCGCGAACACCGGGGAGCTGTTTTTT. Translating it yields CASSLSANTGELFF.

The CDR3 loop reads CASSQETGNTEAFF. CDR3 nucleotide sequence: TGTGCCAGCAGCCAAGAGACTGGGAACACTGAAGCTTTCTTT. J is TRBJ1-1 and V is TRBV4-2; D ambiguous. Germline values: CDR1 LGHNA, CDR2 YNFKEQ. V dropped 0 bases and J dropped 1 base, with 6 bases sitting between them. The length of the CDR3 is 14 residues.

V usage is TRBV5-6 and J usage is TRBJ2-7; TRBD2 is a possible D gene (5 bases). The V end lost 5 bases, the J end lost 7 bases, and 16 bases lay between the germline ends. Germline V gives CDR1 SGHDT, CDR2 YYEEEE. The CDR3 runs 13 residues. Here the CDR3 DNA reads TGTGCCAGCAGTATCGGACTCTCTCGGGAGCAGTACTTC. Amino acids: CASSIGLSREQYF. The whole variable domain, remainder taken from reference TRBV5-6 and TRBJ2-7, is DAGVTQSPTHLIKTRGQQVTLRCSPKSGHDTVSWYQQALGQGPQFIFQYYEEEERQRGNFPDRFSGHQFPNYSSELNVNALLLGDSALYLCASSIGLSREQYFGPGTRLTVT.

This clone was observed a few times. The rearrangement joins TRBV6-2 or TRBV6-3 to TRBJ2-5; 8 bases fit TRBD2. This CDR3 region has 12 residues. Germline V gene sequence: CDR1 MNHEY, CDR2 SVGEGT. V shed 6 bases and J 6 bases; nucleotides not matched to a gene: 3. This chain's CDR3 is CASSGGAQTQYF. DNA for the CDR3: TGTGCCAGCAGCGGGGGGGCGCAGACCCAGTACTTC.